These T cell receptor beta chains were read from a single sample in a study of T cells in Graves' hyperthyroidism and ophthalmopathy. Each CDR3 protein is one row after TCRdb ran MiXCR on the multiplex PCR reads. The data show hundreds of thousands of distinct CDR3 sequences, about 14% seen once. Sequenced sample: blood. These receptors came from a woman aged 40 to 50 with Graves' hyperthyroidism. CDR3s include the opening cysteine and the closing phenylalanine or tryptophan. Fields, in order: clone size, D gene, V gene, J gene, CDR3 length, CDR3 DNA, CDR3 protein. A D gene is named only where the DNA matches it firmly. Expanded clones get a size class; other rows say once, few or many, or leave the size out.

clone size: few
D gene: TRBD1
V gene: TRBV19
J gene: TRBJ2-5
CDR3 length: 14
CDR3 DNA: TGTGCCAGTAGTACCCGGACAGGGAGAGAGACCCAGTACTTC
CDR3 protein: CASSTRTGRETQYF

clone size: many
D gene: TRBD2
V gene: TRBV11-2
J gene: TRBJ2-1
CDR3 length: 15
CDR3 DNA: TGTGCCAGCAGCTTAGAACTAGCGGGAGTCTATGAGCAGTTCTTC
CDR3 protein: CASSLELAGVYEQFF

clone size: NA
D gene: NA
V gene: TRBV20-1
J gene: TRBJ1-4
CDR3 length: 15
CDR3 DNA: TGCAGTGCCCCGGACAGCTCTGCAACTAATGAAAAACTGTTTTTT
CDR3 protein: CSAPDSSATNEKLFF

clone size: many
D gene: NA
V gene: TRBV7-2
J gene: TRBJ2-7
CDR3 length: 14
CDR3 DNA: TGTGCCAGCAGCCCGCAGGCTGACTCCTACGAGCAGTACTTC
CDR3 protein: CASSPQADSYEQYF

clone size: many
D gene: TRBD2
V gene: TRBV3-1
J gene: TRBJ2-1
CDR3 length: 18
CDR3 DNA: TGTGCCAGCAGCCAAGAGACGGGGGGGAGGGTCTCCTACAATGAGCAGTTCTTC
CDR3 protein: CASSQETGGRVSYNEQFF

clone size: NA
D gene: NA
V gene: TRBV19
J gene: TRBJ2-1
CDR3 length: 17
CDR3 DNA: TGTGCCAGTAGTATAGTAGGGCAGGGTGGCTTCGGAAATGAGCAGTTCTTC
CDR3 protein: CASSIVGQGGFGNEQFF

clone size: many
D gene: NA
V gene: TRBV20-1
J gene: TRBJ2-3
CDR3 length: 11
CDR3 DNA: TGCAGTGCCATGACTAGGGATACGCAGTATTTT
CDR3 protein: CSAMTRDTQYF

clone size: NA
D gene: TRBD2
V gene: TRBV19
J gene: TRBJ2-2
CDR3 length: 16
CDR3 DNA: TGTGCCAGTAGGGGACTAGCGGGAACCAACACCGGGGAGCTGTTTTTT
CDR3 protein: CASRGLAGTNTGELFF

clone size: NA
D gene: NA
V gene: TRBV20-1
J gene: TRBJ1-2
CDR3 length: 12
CDR3 DNA: TGCAGTGCTACTCACGGCTTCTATGGCTACACCTTC
CDR3 protein: CSATHGFYGYTF

clone size: many
D gene: NA
V gene: TRBV28
J gene: TRBJ2-1
CDR3 length: 13
CDR3 DNA: TGTGCCAGCAAGTCGCGATCCTACAATGAGCAGTTCTTC
CDR3 protein: CASKSRSYNEQFF

clone size: many
D gene: NA
V gene: TRBV5-8
J gene: TRBJ2-1
CDR3 length: 11
CDR3 DNA: TGTGCCAGCAGCCGTGGGTTCGAGCAGTTCTTC
CDR3 protein: CASSRGFEQFF

clone size: many
D gene: TRBD2
V gene: TRBV6-2/TRBV6-3
J gene: TRBJ2-7
CDR3 length: 14
CDR3 DNA: TGTGCCAGCCATGCGGGAGGGACTCAAAACGAGCAGTACTTC
CDR3 protein: CASHAGGTQNEQYF

clone size: many
D gene: TRBD2
V gene: TRBV28
J gene: TRBJ2-7
CDR3 length: 14
CDR3 DNA: TGTGCCAGCAGTTCCATAGCGGGAGGATACGAGCAGTACTTC
CDR3 protein: CASSSIAGGYEQYF

clone size: many
D gene: NA
V gene: TRBV28
J gene: TRBJ2-6
CDR3 length: 13
CDR3 DNA: TGTGCCAGCAGAGGGGAGGGGGCCAACGTCCTGACTTTC
CDR3 protein: CASRGEGANVLTF

clone size: many
D gene: NA
V gene: TRBV12-3/TRBV12-4
J gene: TRBJ2-5
CDR3 length: 14
CDR3 DNA: TGTGCCAGCAGTCTAAGTACAGCCGGGGAGACCCAGTACTTC
CDR3 protein: CASSLSTAGETQYF

clone size: many
D gene: NA
V gene: TRBV27
J gene: TRBJ1-6
CDR3 length: 14
CDR3 DNA: TGTGCCAGCAGTTTAAGGGTGGCTAATTCACCCCTCCACTTT
CDR3 protein: CASSLRVANSPLHF

clone size: NA
D gene: TRBD1
V gene: TRBV19
J gene: TRBJ1-5
CDR3 length: 13
CDR3 DNA: TGTGCCACGAACAGGGGGCGGAATCAGCCCCAGCATTTT
CDR3 protein: CATNRGRNQPQHF

clone size: few
D gene: NA
V gene: TRBV2
J gene: TRBJ1-6
CDR3 length: 13
CDR3 DNA: TGTGCCAGCACCCGGGGCCCTAATTCACCCCTCCACTTT
CDR3 protein: CASTRGPNSPLHF

clone size: few
D gene: TRBD2
V gene: TRBV5-5
J gene: TRBJ2-2
CDR3 length: 16
CDR3 DNA: TGTGCCAGCAGCCCCCTCAGCGGGAGTTTCTCCGGGGAGCTGTTTTTT
CDR3 protein: CASSPLSGSFSGELFF

clone size: many
D gene: NA
V gene: TRBV6-1
J gene: TRBJ2-4
CDR3 length: 14
CDR3 DNA: TGTGCCAGCAGCACAGGTCTAGCCAAAAACATTCAGTACTTC
CDR3 protein: CASSTGLAKNIQYF

clone size: few
D gene: TRBD1
V gene: TRBV19
J gene: TRBJ1-2
CDR3 length: 17
CDR3 DNA: TGTGCCAGTAGACCCCGGACAGGGGAAAGGTCTAACTATGGCTACACCTTC
CDR3 protein: CASRPRTGERSNYGYTF

clone size: many
D gene: NA
V gene: TRBV5-1
J gene: TRBJ1-1
CDR3 length: 14
CDR3 DNA: TGCGCCAGCAGCACCGGGGCGGGGAACACTGAAGCTTTCTTT
CDR3 protein: CASSTGAGNTEAFF

clone size: NA
D gene: NA
V gene: TRBV28
J gene: TRBJ1-1
CDR3 length: 14
CDR3 DNA: TGTGCCAGCAGGCCACAGGGAAAGCGGACTGAAGCTTTCTTT
CDR3 protein: CASRPQGKRTEAFF

clone size: few
D gene: NA
V gene: TRBV18
J gene: TRBJ2-2
CDR3 length: 16
CDR3 DNA: TGTGCCAGCTCCCAAAACAGGGGACTTGACTCCGGGGAGCTGTTTTTT
CDR3 protein: CASSQNRGLDSGELFF

clone size: many
D gene: NA
V gene: TRBV5-1
J gene: TRBJ2-7
CDR3 length: 15
CDR3 DNA: TGCGCCAGCAGCTTGGATGTGGAGGGGACGTACGAGCAGTACTTC
CDR3 protein: CASSLDVEGTYEQYF

clone size: NA
D gene: TRBD2
V gene: TRBV7-9
J gene: TRBJ2-2
CDR3 length: 19
CDR3 DNA: TGTGCCAGCAGCTTAGCTAAGGACTTCCCGGGGGGGAACACCGGGGAGCTGTTTTTT
CDR3 protein: CASSLAKDFPGGNTGELFF

clone size: NA
D gene: NA
V gene: TRBV11-1
J gene: TRBJ2-1
CDR3 length: 12
CDR3 DNA: TGTGCCAGCAGCTTACTGGGGGATGCGCAGTTCTTC
CDR3 protein: CASSLLGDAQFF

clone size: few
D gene: TRBD1
V gene: TRBV4-1
J gene: TRBJ1-2
CDR3 length: 16
CDR3 DNA: TGCGCCAGCAGCCAAGAGATGGCAGGGGGGGTTTATGGCTACACCTTC
CDR3 protein: CASSQEMAGGVYGYTF

clone size: few
D gene: NA
V gene: TRBV18
J gene: TRBJ2-5
CDR3 length: 16
CDR3 DNA: TGTGCCAGCTCACCCGGGGCGGGGAACCCCCAAGAGACCCAGTACTTC
CDR3 protein: CASSPGAGNPQETQYF

clone size: NA
D gene: NA
V gene: TRBV18
J gene: TRBJ1-1
CDR3 length: 15
CDR3 DNA: TGTGCCAGCTCACCATTGGAGGGGCTGTGGTCTGAAGCTTTCTTT
CDR3 protein: CASSPLEGLWSEAFF

clone size: few
D gene: NA
V gene: TRBV7-3
J gene: TRBJ2-2
CDR3 length: 16
CDR3 DNA: TGTGCCAGCAGCAACTCGGGGGGCGCCGGCACCGGGGAGCTGTTTTTT
CDR3 protein: CASSNSGGAGTGELFF

clone size: many
D gene: NA
V gene: TRBV11-2
J gene: TRBJ1-2
CDR3 length: 14
CDR3 DNA: TGTGCCAGCAGCTTAGGAAGGACAGCGACGGGCTACACCTTC
CDR3 protein: CASSLGRTATGYTF

clone size: many
D gene: NA
V gene: TRBV7-8
J gene: TRBJ1-3
CDR3 length: 16
CDR3 DNA: TGTGCCAGCAGCCTAGAGGAGACAAGGACTGGAAACACCATATATTTT
CDR3 protein: CASSLEETRTGNTIYF

clone size: many
D gene: TRBD2
V gene: TRBV12-3/TRBV12-4
J gene: TRBJ2-3
CDR3 length: 15
CDR3 DNA: TGTGCCAGCAGCCCCCTAGCGGGAGCCACAGATACGCAGTATTTT
CDR3 protein: CASSPLAGATDTQYF

clone size: NA
D gene: NA
V gene: TRBV28
J gene: TRBJ1-5
CDR3 length: 12
CDR3 DNA: TGTGCCAGCAGGGGGGGGCCTCAGCCCCAGCATTTT
CDR3 protein: CASRGGPQPQHF

clone size: many
D gene: NA
V gene: TRBV20-1
J gene: TRBJ2-3
CDR3 length: 16
CDR3 DNA: TGCAGTGCTAGAGATCGGGTGTTAGGGAGCACAGATACGCAGTATTTT
CDR3 protein: CSARDRVLGSTDTQYF

clone size: NA
D gene: NA
V gene: TRBV4-1
J gene: TRBJ1-5
CDR3 length: 17
CDR3 DNA: TGCGCCAGCAGCCAAGGGTCTGTCAGGGCTAGCAATCAGCCCCAGCATTTT
CDR3 protein: CASSQGSVRASNQPQHF

clone size: many
D gene: NA
V gene: TRBV20-1
J gene: TRBJ2-7
CDR3 length: 14
CDR3 DNA: TGCAGTGCTCCAACGACACTGGGGTCCTACGAGCAGTACTTC
CDR3 protein: CSAPTTLGSYEQYF

clone size: many
D gene: NA
V gene: TRBV7-2
J gene: TRBJ2-3
CDR3 length: 14
CDR3 DNA: TGTGCCAGCAGCTTAGGGGGTTTCGCAGATACGCAGTATTTT
CDR3 protein: CASSLGGFADTQYF

clone size: NA
D gene: TRBD1
V gene: TRBV4-1
J gene: TRBJ1-4
CDR3 length: 16
CDR3 DNA: TGCGCCAGCAGCCAAGGGAAGAGACAGGGTAATGAAAAACTGTTTTTT
CDR3 protein: CASSQGKRQGNEKLFF

clone size: NA
D gene: TRBD1
V gene: TRBV2
J gene: TRBJ1-4
CDR3 length: 13
CDR3 DNA: TGTGCCACCCGGGACAGGGTATTTGAAAAACTGTTTTTT
CDR3 protein: CATRDRVFEKLFF

clone size: few
D gene: TRBD1
V gene: TRBV7-2
J gene: TRBJ2-3
CDR3 length: 17
CDR3 DNA: TGTGCCAGCAGCTTAGTCCTAGGGGGCAGAGGCACAGATACGCAGTATTTT
CDR3 protein: CASSLVLGGRGTDTQYF

clone size: many
D gene: TRBD2
V gene: TRBV7-2
J gene: TRBJ2-3
CDR3 length: 15
CDR3 DNA: TGTGCCAGCAGCACTAGCGGGAGATCTGCAGATACGCAGTATTTT
CDR3 protein: CASSTSGRSADTQYF

clone size: NA
D gene: TRBD2
V gene: TRBV11-1
J gene: TRBJ2-3
CDR3 length: 15
CDR3 DNA: TGTGCCAGCAGCTATACTAGCGGGAAGACAGATACGCAGTATTTT
CDR3 protein: CASSYTSGKTDTQYF

clone size: many
D gene: NA
V gene: TRBV18
J gene: TRBJ2-7
CDR3 length: 14
CDR3 DNA: TGTGCCAGCTCACCAGCGGGGAGCACCTACGAGCAGTACTTC
CDR3 protein: CASSPAGSTYEQYF

clone size: few
D gene: TRBD1
V gene: TRBV20-1
J gene: TRBJ1-1
CDR3 length: 11
CDR3 DNA: TGCAGTGCCTGGCAGGGGGATGAAGCTTTCTTT
CDR3 protein: CSAWQGDEAFF

clone size: many
D gene: TRBD1
V gene: TRBV5-1
J gene: TRBJ2-5
CDR3 length: 14
CDR3 DNA: TGCGCCAGCAGCGCCACCGGGACAGCAGAGACCCAGTACTTC
CDR3 protein: CASSATGTAETQYF

clone size: many
D gene: NA
V gene: TRBV12-3/TRBV12-4
J gene: TRBJ2-7
CDR3 length: 14
CDR3 DNA: TGTGCCAGCAGTTTCGGGCAGGGCACCTACGAGCAGTACTTC
CDR3 protein: CASSFGQGTYEQYF